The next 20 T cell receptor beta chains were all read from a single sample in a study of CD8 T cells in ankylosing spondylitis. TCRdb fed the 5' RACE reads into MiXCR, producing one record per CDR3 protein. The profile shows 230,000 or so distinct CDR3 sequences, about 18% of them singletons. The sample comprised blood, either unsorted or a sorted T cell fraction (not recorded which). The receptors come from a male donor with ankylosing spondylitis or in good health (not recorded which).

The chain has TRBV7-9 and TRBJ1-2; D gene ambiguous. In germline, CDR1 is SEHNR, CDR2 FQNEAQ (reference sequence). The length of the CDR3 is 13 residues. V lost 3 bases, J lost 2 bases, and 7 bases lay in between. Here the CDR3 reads CASSFGPNYGYTF. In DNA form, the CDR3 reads TGTGCCAGCAGCTTCGGGCCCAACTATGGCTACACCTTC.

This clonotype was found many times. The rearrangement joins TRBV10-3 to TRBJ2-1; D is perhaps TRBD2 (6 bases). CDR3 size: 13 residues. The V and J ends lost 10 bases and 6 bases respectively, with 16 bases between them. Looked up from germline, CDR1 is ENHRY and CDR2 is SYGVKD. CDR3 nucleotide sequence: TGTGCCACCAGACTAGATGGGGGCAATGAGCAGTTCTTC. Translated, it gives CATRLDGGNEQFF.

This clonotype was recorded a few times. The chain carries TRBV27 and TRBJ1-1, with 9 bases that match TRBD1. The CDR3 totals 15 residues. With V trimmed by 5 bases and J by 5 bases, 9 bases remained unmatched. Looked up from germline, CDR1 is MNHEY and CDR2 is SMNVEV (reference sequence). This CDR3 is CASSLITGGWTEAFF. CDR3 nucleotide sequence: TGTGCCAGCAGTCTCATTACAGGGGGCTGGACTGAAGCTTTCTTT.

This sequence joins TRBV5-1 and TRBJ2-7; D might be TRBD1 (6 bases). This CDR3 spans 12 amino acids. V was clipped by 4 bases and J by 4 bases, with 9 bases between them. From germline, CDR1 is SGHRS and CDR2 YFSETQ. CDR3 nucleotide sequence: TGCGCCAGCAGCCACGACAGGTACGAGCAGTACTTC. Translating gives CASSHDRYEQYF.

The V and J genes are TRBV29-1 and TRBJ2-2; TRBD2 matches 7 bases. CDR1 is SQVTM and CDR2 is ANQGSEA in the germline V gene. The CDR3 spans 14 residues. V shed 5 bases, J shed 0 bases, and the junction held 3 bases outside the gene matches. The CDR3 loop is CSVSGGANTGELFF. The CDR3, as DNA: TGCAGCGTTTCGGGAGGCGCGAACACCGGGGAGCTGTTTTTT.

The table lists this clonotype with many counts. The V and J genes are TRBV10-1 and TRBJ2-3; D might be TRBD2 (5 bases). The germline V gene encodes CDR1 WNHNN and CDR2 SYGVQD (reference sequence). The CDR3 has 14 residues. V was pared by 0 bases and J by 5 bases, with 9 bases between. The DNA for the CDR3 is TGCGCCAGCAGTGAGTCGGGGAGTGAAGATACGCAGTATTTT. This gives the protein CASSESGSEDTQYF.

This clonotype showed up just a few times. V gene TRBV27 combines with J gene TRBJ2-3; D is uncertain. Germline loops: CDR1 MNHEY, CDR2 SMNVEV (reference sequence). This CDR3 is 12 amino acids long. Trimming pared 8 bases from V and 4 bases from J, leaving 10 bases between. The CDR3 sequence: CASRRSADTQYF. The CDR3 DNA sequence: TGTGCCAGCCGAAGGTCGGCAGATACGCAGTATTTT.

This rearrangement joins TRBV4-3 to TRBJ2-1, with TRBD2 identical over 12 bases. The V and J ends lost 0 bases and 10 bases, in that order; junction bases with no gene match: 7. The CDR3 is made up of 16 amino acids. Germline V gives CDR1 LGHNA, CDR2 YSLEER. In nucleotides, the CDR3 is TGCGCCAGCAGCCAAGATCGACTAGCGGGAGTAATCGAGCAGTTCTTC. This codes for CASSQDRLAGVIEQFF.

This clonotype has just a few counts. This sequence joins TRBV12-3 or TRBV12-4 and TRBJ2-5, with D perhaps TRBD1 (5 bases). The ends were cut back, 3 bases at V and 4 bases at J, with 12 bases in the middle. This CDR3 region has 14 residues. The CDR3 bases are TGTGCCAGCAGTTTTGGGGCCCAAGGAGAGACCCAGTACTTC. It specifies CASSFGAQGETQYF.

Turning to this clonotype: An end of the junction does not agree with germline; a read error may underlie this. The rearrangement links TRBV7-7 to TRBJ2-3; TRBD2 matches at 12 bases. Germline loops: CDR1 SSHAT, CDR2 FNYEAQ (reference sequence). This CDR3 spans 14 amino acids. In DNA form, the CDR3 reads TGTGCTAGCAGCGGGGGACTAGCGGGAGATACGCAGTATTTT. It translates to CASSGGLAGDTQYF.

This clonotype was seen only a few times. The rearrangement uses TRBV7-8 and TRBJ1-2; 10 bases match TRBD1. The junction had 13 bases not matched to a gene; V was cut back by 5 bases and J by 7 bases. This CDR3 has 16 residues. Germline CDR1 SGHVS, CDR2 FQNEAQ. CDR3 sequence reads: CASSPSTGGVRGGYTF. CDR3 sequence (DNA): TGTGCCAGCAGCCCATCGACAGGGGGCGTACGGGGTGGCTACACCTTC.

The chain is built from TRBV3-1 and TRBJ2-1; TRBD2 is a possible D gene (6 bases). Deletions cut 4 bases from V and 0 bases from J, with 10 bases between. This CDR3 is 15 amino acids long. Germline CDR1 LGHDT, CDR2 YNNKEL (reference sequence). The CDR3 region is CASSPGESSYNEQFF. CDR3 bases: TGTGCCAGCAGCCCGGGGGAAAGCTCCTACAATGAGCAGTTCTTC.

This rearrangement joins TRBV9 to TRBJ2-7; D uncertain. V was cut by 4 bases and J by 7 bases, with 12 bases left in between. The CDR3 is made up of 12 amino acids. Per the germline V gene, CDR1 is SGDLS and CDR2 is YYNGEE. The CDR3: CASSSHTGEQYF. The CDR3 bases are TGTGCCAGCAGCTCACATACCGGGGAGCAGTACTTC.

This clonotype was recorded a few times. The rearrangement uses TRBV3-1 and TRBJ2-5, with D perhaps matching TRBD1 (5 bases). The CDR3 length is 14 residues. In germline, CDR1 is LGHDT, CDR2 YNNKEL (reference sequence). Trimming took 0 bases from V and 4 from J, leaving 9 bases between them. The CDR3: CASSQDRVSETQYF. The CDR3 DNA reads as TGTGCCAGCAGCCAAGACAGGGTTTCAGAGACCCAGTACTTC.

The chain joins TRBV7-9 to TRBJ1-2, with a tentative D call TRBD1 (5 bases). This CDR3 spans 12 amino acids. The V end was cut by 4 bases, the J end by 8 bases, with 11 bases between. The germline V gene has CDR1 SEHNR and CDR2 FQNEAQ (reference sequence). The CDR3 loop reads CASSSRQSGYTF. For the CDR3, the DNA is TGTGCCAGCAGCTCGCGACAGAGCGGCTACACCTTC.

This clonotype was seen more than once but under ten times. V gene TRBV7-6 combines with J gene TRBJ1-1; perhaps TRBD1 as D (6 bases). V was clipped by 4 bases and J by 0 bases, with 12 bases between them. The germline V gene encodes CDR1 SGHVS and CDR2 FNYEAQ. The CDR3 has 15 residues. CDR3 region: CASSSRTDMNTEAFF. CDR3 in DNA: TGTGCCAGCAGCTCCCGGACAGACATGAACACTGAAGCTTTCTTT.

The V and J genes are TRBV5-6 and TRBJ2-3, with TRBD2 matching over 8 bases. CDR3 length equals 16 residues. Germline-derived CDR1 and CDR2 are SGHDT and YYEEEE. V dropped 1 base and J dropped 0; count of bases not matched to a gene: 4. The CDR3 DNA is TGTGCCAGCAGCTTGATGACTAGCGAAAGCACAGATACGCAGTATTTT. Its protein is CASSLMTSESTDTQYF. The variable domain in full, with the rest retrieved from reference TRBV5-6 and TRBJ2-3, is DAGVTQSPTHLIKTRGQQVTLRCSPKSGHDTVSWYQQALGQGPQFIFQYYEEEERQRGNFPDRFSGHQFPNYSSELNVNALLLGDSALYLCASSLMTSESTDTQYFGPGTRLTVL.

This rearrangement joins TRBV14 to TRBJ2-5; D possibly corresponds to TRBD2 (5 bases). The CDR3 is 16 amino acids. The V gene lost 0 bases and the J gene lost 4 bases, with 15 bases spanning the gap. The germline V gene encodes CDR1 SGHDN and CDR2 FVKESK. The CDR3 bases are TGTGCCAGCAGCCAAGAAAGTGAAGCGGAAGGAGAGACCCAGTACTTC. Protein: CASSQESEAEGETQYF. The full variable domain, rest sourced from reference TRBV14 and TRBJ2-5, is EAGVTQFPSHSVIEKGQTVTLRCDPISGHDNLYWYRRVMGKEIKFLLHFVKESKQDESGMPNNRFLAERTGGTYSTLKVQPAELEDSGVYFCASSQESEAEGETQYFGPGTRLLVL.

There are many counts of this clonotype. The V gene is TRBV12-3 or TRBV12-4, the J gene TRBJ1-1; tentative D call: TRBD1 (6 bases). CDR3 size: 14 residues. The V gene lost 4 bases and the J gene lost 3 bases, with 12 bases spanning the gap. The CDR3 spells CASSWGGRDTEAFF. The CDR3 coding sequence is TGTGCCAGCAGTTGGGGGGGGCGCGACACTGAAGCTTTCTTT.

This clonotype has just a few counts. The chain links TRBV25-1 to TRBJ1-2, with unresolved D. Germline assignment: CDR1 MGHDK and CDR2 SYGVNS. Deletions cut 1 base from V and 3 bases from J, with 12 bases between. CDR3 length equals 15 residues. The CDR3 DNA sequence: TGTGCCAGCAGTGAATTCGAACAAGGGTACTATGGCTACACCTTC. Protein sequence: CASSEFEQGYYGYTF.